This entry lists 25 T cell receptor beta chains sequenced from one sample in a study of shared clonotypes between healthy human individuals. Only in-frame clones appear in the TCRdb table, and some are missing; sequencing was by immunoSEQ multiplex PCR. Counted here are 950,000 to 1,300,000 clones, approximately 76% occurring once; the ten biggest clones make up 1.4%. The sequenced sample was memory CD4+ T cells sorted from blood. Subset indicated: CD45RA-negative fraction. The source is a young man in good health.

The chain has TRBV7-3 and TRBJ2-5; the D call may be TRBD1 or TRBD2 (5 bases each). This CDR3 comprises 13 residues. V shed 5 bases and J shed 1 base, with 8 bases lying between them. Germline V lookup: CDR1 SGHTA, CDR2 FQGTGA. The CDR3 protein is CASSVGAQETQYF. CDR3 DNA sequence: TGTGCCAGCAGCGTCGGGGCCCAAGAGACCCAGTACTTC.

The CDR3 DNA sequence: TGTGCCACCGCATCCTACAGGGAAAACACCGGGGAGCTGTTTTTT. Residues: CATASYRENTGELFF. The rearrangement uses TRBV27 and TRBJ2-2, with a weak D call TRBD1 (6 bases). CDR1 is MNHEY and CDR2 is SMNVEV in the germline V gene (reference sequence). V lost 10 bases and J lost 2, with 17 bases in between. The CDR3 contains 15 residues.

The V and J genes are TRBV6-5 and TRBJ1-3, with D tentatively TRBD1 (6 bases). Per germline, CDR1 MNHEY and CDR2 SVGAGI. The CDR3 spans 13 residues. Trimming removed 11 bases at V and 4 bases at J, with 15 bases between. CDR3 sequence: CAPSGVLGNTIYF. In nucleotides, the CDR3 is TGTGCCCCCTCAGGGGTCCTCGGAAACACCATATATTTT.

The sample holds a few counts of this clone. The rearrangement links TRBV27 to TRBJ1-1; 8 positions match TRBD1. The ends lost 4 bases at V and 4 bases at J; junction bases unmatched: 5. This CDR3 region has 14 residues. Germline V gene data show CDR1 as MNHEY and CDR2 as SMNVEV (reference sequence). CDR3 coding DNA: TGTGCCAGCAGTTCCCAGGGGGCCGTCACTGAAGCTTTCTTT. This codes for CASSSQGAVTEAFF.

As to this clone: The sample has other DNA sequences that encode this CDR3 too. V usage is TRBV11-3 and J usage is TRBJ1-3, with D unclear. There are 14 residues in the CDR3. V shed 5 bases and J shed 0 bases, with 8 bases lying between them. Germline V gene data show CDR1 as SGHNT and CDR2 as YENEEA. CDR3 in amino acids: CASSPGDSGNTIYF. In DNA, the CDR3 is TGTGCCAGCAGCCCCGGGGACTCTGGAAACACCATATATTTT.

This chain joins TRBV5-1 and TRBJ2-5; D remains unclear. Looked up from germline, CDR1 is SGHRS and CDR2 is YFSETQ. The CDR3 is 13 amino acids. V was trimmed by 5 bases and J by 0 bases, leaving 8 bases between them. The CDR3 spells CASRGAYQETQYF. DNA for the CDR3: TGCGCCAGCAGAGGAGCGTACCAAGAGACCCAGTACTTC.

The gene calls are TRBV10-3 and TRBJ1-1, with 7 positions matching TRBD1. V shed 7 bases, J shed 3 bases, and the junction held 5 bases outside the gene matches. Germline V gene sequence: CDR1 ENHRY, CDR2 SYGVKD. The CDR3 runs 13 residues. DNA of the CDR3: TGTGCCATCAAGGGTGACAGGGACACTGAAGCTTTCTTT. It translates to CAIKGDRDTEAFF.

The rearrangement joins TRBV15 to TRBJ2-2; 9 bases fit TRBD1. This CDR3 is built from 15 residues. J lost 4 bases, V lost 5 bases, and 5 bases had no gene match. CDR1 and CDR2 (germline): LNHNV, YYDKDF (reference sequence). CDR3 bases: TGTGCCACCAGCCCTACAGGGGGCGTCACCGGGGAGCTGTTTTTT. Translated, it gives CATSPTGGVTGELFF.

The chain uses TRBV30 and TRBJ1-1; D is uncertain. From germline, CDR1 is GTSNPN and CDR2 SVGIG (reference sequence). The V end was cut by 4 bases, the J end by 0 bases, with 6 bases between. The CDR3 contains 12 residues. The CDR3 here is CAWMDVNTEAFF. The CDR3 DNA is TGTGCCTGGATGGATGTGAACACTGAAGCTTTCTTT.

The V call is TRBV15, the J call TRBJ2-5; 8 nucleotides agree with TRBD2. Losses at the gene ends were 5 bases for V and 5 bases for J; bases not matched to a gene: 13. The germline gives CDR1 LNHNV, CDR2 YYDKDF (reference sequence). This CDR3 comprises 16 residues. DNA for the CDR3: TGTGCCACCAGCTGGGGGTACGGGAGGGCCGAGGAGACCCAGTACTTC. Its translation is CATSWGYGRAEETQYF.

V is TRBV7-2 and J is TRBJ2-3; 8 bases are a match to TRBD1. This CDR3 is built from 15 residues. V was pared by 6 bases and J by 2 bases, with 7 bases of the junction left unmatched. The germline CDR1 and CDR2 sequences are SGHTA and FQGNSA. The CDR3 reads CASRRQGRDTDTQYF. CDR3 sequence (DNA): TGTGCCAGCAGAAGACAGGGGCGGGACACAGATACGCAGTATTTT.

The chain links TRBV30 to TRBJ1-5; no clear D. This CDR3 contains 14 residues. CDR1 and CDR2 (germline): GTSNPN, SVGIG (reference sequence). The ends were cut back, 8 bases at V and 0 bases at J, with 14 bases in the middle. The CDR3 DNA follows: TGTGCCCCCTCGGACGGGGATAGCAATCAGCCCCAGCATTTT. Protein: CAPSDGDSNQPQHF.

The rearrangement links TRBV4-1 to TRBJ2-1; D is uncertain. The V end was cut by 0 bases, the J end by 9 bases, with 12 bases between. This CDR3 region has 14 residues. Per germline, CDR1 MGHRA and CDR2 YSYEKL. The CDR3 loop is CASSQDPIRTEQFF. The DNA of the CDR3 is TGCGCCAGCAGCCAAGACCCGATCCGGACTGAGCAGTTCTTC.

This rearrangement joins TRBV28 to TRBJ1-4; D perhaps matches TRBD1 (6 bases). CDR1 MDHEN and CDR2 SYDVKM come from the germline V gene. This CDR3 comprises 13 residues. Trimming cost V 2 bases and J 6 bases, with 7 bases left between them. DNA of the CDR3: TGTGCCAGCAGTTTAGGGGGCTATGAAAAACTGTTTTTT. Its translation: CASSLGGYEKLFF.

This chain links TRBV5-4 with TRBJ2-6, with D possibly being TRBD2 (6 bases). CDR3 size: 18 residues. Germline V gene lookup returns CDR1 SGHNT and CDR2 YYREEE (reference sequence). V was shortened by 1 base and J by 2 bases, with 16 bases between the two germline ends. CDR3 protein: CASSLPVQGGAGANVLTF. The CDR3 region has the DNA TGTGCCAGCAGCTTGCCTGTTCAGGGAGGAGCTGGGGCCAACGTCCTGACTTTC. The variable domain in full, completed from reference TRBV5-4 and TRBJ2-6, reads ETGVTQSPTHLIKTRGQQVTLRCSSQSGHNTVSWYQQALGQGPQFIFQYYREEENGRGNFPPRFSGLQFPNYSSELNVNALELDDSALYLCASSLPVQGGAGANVLTFGAGSRLTVL.

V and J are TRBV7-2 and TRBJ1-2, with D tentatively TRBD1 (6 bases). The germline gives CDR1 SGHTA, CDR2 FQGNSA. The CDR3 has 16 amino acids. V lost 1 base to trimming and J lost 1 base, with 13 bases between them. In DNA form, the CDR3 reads TGTGCCAGCAGCTTAGTGGGGAGGGGGTTTAACTATGGCTACACCTTC. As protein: CASSLVGRGFNYGYTF.

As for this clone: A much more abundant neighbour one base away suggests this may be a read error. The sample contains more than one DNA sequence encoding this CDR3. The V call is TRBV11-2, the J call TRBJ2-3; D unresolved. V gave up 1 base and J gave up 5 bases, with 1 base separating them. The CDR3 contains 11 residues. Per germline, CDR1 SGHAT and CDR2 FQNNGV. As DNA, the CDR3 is TGTGCCAGCAGCTTAGTAGATACGCAGTATTTT. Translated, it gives CASSLVDTQYF. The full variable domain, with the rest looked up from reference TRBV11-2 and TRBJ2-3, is EAGVAQSPRYKIIEKRQSVAFWCNPISGHATLYWYQQILGQGPKLLIQFQNNGVVDDSQLPKDRFSAERLKGVDSTLKIQPAKLEDSAVYLCASSLVDTQYFGPGTRLTVL.

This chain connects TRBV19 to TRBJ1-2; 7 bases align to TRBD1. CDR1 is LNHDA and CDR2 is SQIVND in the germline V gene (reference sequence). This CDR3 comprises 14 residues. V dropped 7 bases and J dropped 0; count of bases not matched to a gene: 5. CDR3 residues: CASTQGTANYGYTF. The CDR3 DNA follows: TGTGCCAGTACACAGGGGACCGCTAACTATGGCTACACCTTC.

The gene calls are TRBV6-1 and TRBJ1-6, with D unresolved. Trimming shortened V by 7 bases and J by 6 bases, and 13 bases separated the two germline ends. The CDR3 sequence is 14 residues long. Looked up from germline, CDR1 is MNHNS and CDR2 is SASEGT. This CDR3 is CASTRRSFNSPLHF. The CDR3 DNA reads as TGTGCCAGCACCCGACGCTCATTTAATTCACCCCTCCACTTT.

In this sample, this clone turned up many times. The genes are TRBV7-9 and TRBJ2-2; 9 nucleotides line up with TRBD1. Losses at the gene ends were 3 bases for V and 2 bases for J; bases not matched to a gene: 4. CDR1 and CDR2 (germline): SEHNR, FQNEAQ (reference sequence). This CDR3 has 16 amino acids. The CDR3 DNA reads TGTGCCAGCAGCTTGGGACAGGGCGTCAACACCGGGGAGCTGTTTTTT. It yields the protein CASSLGQGVNTGELFF. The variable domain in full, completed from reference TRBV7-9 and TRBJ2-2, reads DTGVSQNPRHKITKRGQNVTFRCDPISEHNRLYWYRQTLGQGPEFLTYFQNEAQLEKSRLLSDRFSAERPKGSFSTLEIQRTEQGDSAMYLCASSLGQGVNTGELFFGEGSRLTVL.

The CDR3, as DNA: TGTGCCAGCTCACCGCTGGCGGGACTTATGAACACCGGGGAGCTGTTTTTT. Translated: CASSPLAGLMNTGELFF. The rearrangement links TRBV18 to TRBJ2-2; tentatively, D is TRBD2 (6 bases). This CDR3 comprises 17 residues. V was shortened by 3 bases and J by 1 base, with 15 bases between the two germline ends. Per the germline V gene, CDR1 is KGHSH and CDR2 is LQKENI.

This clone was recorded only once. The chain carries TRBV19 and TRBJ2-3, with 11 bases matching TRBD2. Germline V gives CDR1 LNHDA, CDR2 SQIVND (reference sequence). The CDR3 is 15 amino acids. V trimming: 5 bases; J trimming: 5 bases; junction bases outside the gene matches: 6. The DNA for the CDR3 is TGTGCCAGTAGTTTAGCGGGAGGGCCGGTAGATACGCAGTATTTT. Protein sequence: CASSLAGGPVDTQYF.

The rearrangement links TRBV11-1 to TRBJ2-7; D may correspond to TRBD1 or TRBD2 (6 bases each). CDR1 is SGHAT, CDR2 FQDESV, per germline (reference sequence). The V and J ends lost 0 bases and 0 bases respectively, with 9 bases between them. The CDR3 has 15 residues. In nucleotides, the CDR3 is TGTGCCAGCAGCTTAGCGGGGGGCCTCTCCTACGAGCAGTACTTC. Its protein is CASSLAGGLSYEQYF.

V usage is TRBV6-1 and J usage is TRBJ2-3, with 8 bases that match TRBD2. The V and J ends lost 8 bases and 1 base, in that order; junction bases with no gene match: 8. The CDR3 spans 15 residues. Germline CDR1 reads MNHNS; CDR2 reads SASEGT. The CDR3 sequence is CASAGLALGTDTQYF. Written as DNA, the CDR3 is TGTGCCAGCGCCGGACTAGCCTTGGGCACAGATACGCAGTATTTT.

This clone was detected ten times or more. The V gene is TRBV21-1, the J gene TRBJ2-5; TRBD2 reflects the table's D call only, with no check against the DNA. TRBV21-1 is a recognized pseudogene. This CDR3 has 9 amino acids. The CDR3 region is CGNRETQYF. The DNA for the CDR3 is TGCGGTAATCGAGAGACCCAGTACTTC.